This T cell receptor beta chain was captured by sequencing in a study of cytomegalovirus exposure and HLA in healthy donors. Looked up from germline, CDR1 is SGHTA and CDR2 is FQGNSA. The CDR3 extends over 16 amino acids. V was pared by 2 bases and J by 7 bases, with 6 bases of the junction left unmatched. General study results and limits: The study labeled more than 150 TCR beta chains cytomegalovirus-associated. Analysis was carried out at a later point, and it linked a missense DCLRE1C variant to TCR beta V- and J-gene trimming. Reported findings show TCR beta sequences accurately forecast HLA-A and HLA-B alleles in most subjects.

Primers included in the PCR were 60 Vbeta and 13 Jbeta primers. Some clones are missing from TCRdb's copy, which holds only in-frame ones; the method was immunoSEQ multiplex PCR. The data show 150,000 to 200,000 clones, about 75% seen once. Comments on this clone: No antigen is known for it.

V and J are TRBV7-2 and TRBJ2-2; 11 bases match TRBD1. This TCR was recovered from a man between 35 and 55 years old in good health and CMV-seropositive. Sequenced sample: PBMCs. This chain's CDR3 is CASSLLGQGALGELFF. The CDR3 DNA sequence: TGTGCCAGCAGCTTATTAGGACAGGGGGCACTCGGGGAGCTGTTTTTT. The full variable domain, rest sourced from reference TRBV7-2 and TRBJ2-2, is GAGVSQSPSNKVTEKGKDVELRCDPISGHTALYWYRQSLGQGLEFLIYFQGNSAPDKSGLPSDRFSAERTGGSVSTLTIQRTQQEDSAVYLCASSLLGQGALGELFFGEGSRLTVL.